This T cell receptor (beta chain) was obtained from a study of T cells in Graves' hyperthyroidism and ophthalmopathy (dated by TCRdb to the late 2010s). Regarding the study in general: Peripheral blood samples were taken at initial diagnosis, before any treatment was given. To identify TCR V-J signatures that set the groups apart, the researchers used a discovery cohort of 100 patients, made up of approximately 43 with Graves' ophthalmopathy and about 59 with stable Graves' hyperthyroidism. An independent validation cohort of about 19 hyperthyroidism patients and 17 patients who later progressed to ophthalmopathy tested prospective prediction of ophthalmopathy. For training and testing, the 100 or so patients in the discovery cohort were randomly divided in a 7:3 ratio. The study also compared thyroid tissue and blood T-cell repertoires from over 5 Graves' hyperthyroidism patients. Following sampling, methimazole starting at 30 mg daily was given to hyperthyroidism patients, and high-dose intravenous methylprednisolone was given to ophthalmopathy patients. According to the paper, TCR Vbeta CDR3 sequencing was carried out on around 140 peripheral blood samples, which came from fewer than 50 ophthalmopathy, under 80 hyperthyroidism and some 17 progressor patients.

Moderately to severely active disease, a Clinical Activity Score of at least 3, a NOSPECS grade of at least 4, and a duration under 3 months were present in ophthalmopathy patients. Any patient with an uncontrolled infection, another autoimmune disease, pregnancy or lactation was excluded. Clinical symptoms, serum thyroxine and TRAb, thyroid ultrasound, and orbital computed tomography formed the basis for the diagnoses. PBMCs were isolated from 8 to 10 ml of fresh peripheral blood by Ficoll-Paque density gradient centrifugation. Trizol reagent was used to extract total RNA, and RNA quality was then checked on an Agilent 2100 Bioanalyzer. Many counts were recorded for this clonotype. It has no known antigen specificity. Base qualities are not at hand, and no much larger clone is one base apart. The TCR beta CDR3 regions were amplified from RNA transcripts. The TCR CDR3 was subjected to a first round of RT-PCR using the HTBI primer set and the Qiagen OneStep RT-PCR kit. Libraries were constructed in a second round of multiplex PCR, after which size selection and purification were performed. Sequencing of the libraries was done on an Illumina HiSeq2000 using paired-end 100 bp reads. In the source study's methods: SOAPnuke was used to process the raw data, removing reads that contained adapters or uncalled bases, had a mean Phred below 15, or lacked an exact match to the constant primer or identifier. High-quality paired reads were merged with COPE v1.2.5, and unique nucleotide sequences were defined as clonotypes. MiTCR v1.1 was used to align clonotypes to the IMGT TRBV, TRBD and TRBJ reference segments. Analysis was restricted to V-J combinations with a frequency above 0.0001, which covered roughly 99% of repertoires. A TCS score was defined as the ratio of F50 (clonal expansion) to E x V (chaos), with BLOSUM62-based TCRdist applied between CDR3 peptides within each V-J. Welch's t-statistics and random forest reduced several hundred V-J features to 13, which were used in a naive Bayes classifier (R e1071). Using fastp at Q25 and MiXCR, TCRdb reprocessed the public reads and kept productive beta chains. One record per CDR3 amino acid sequence lists the most common genes and DNA. It is TCRdb's table, rather than the study itself, that gives the V and J calls and clone size. This sample has roughly 600,000 distinct CDR3 sequences in its table, and around 13% of those were observed once. Under 15% of the sample lies in the top ten.

Paper-wide results and their limitations: Most expanded thyroid clonotypes (frequency above 0.001) were also detected in blood, suggesting blood repertoires may reflect thyroid immune responses. No statistical method was used to set the sample size in advance, and investigators knew the group allocation. In cross-validation, a model built on a 13 V-J signature told ophthalmopathy apart from stable hyperthyroidism with under 90% sensitivity and about 81% specificity, and in testing the same model reached 80%/75%. In validation, progression to ophthalmopathy was predicted by the model with nearly 71% sensitivity and nearly 75% specificity, a median of roughly 6.4 months before onset.

As encoded in the germline V gene (reference sequence), CDR1 is MNHNY while CDR2 is SVGAGI. Trimming takes 0 bases from V and 4 bases from J, and the germline ends sit 12 bases apart. Its CDR3 holds 16 amino acids, cysteine through phenylalanine. Solely the CDR3 DNA is kept, with 48 bases framed from the first base. Recombination linked TRBV6-6 to TRBJ2-2, with the identity of the D gene unclear. This receptor was identified in a woman aged 45-65 years with Graves' ophthalmopathy. The sample comprised blood. The CDR3 region has the sequence CASSYSTGVITGELFF. The DNA sequence reads TGTGCCAGCAGTTACTCGACTGGGGTTATCACCGGGGAGCTGTTTTTT.